The entry that follows covers one TCR beta chain sequence. This sample was taken from a study of T cells in Graves' hyperthyroidism and ophthalmopathy. Amplification of TCR beta CDR3 regions was performed using RNA transcripts as template. Researchers ran a first-round RT-PCR on the TCR CDR3 using the HTBI primer set. TCRdb ran MiXCR on the multiplex PCR reads and lists one entry per CDR3 protein. The sample has over 250,000 distinct CDR3 sequences, less than 30% seen once. The CDR3 loop spans 14 amino acids. In germline, CDR1 is SEHNR, CDR2 FQNEAQ (reference sequence). V was pared by 1 base and J by 1 base, with 8 bases between.

The chain carries TRBV7-9 and TRBJ2-7; D remains unclear. Sequencing was performed on blood. This sequence was found in a man in his forties with Graves' hyperthyroidism that later progressed to Graves' ophthalmopathy. CDR3 sequence: CASSLVGQSYEQYF. DNA of the CDR3: TGTGCCAGCAGCTTAGTGGGTCAATCCTACGAGCAGTACTTC.